This TCR beta chain is drawn from a study of beta chain features in type 1 diabetes. Whole-study results and caveats: Fewer insertions but more deletions were seen at VDJ junctions in type 1 diabetes patients. Shorter TCRB CDR3s, moderately but significantly so, were found in Type 1 diabetes patients in all four CD4+ subsets.

A remark on this clone: Its antigen remains unknown.

V lost 5 bases and J 4 bases, leaving 21 bases between the germline ends. In germline, CDR1 is MDHEN, CDR2 SYDVKM. The CDR3 extends over 17 amino acids. Sequenced material consisted of expressed TCRB transcripts (all of the isolated RNA was reverse transcribed). Repertoires were generated with immunoSEQ multiplex PCR, while TCRdb's copy carries only in-frame clones and drops some. This table holds 550,000 to 850,000 clones, over 10% found once. The sequence was collected from a man aged 18 to 30 with type 1 diabetes. This chain uses TRBV28 with TRBJ2-1, with D possibly matching TRBD1 (6 bases). The sample consisted of naive CD4+ T cells from blood. The CDR3: CASSPPGQISLYNEQFF. CDR3 nucleotides: TGTGCCAGCAGTCCTCCGGGACAAATATCCTTATACAATGAGCAGTTCTTC.